A selection of T cell receptor beta chains follows, all from one sample in a study of T cell responses to AZD1222 COVID-19 vaccine. Libraries were prepared by immunoSEQ multiplex PCR; TCRdb keeps only in-frame clonotypes and omits some of them. This table has 150,000 to 200,000 clones, just over 90% appearing once. Sequences were derived from peripheral blood, sampled 28 days after the second AZD1222 dose. The receptors here all came from an adult who received the AZD1222 COVID-19 vaccine. CDR3s include the opening cysteine and the closing phenylalanine or tryptophan. The order of the fields is V gene, clone size, D gene, J gene, CDR3 DNA, CDR3 protein. D genes are given only for firm matches. Clone size is given for some rows only: seen once, a few or many times, or a class if the clone is expanded.

TRBV2	NA	NA	TRBJ1-1	TGTGCCAGCAGTACTAGGGTTCGGGACTCTGAAGCTTTCTTT	CASSTRVRDSEAFF
TRBV10-2	once	TRBD2	TRBJ2-1	TGCGCCAGCAGTGAGCTAGCGGGGGACCTATACAATGAGCAGTTCTTC	CASSELAGDLYNEQFF
TRBV12-5	NA	TRBD1	TRBJ1-1	TGTGCTAGTGGTTTGTCGCAGGGGGCCTCCTCCCTGAACACTGAAGCTTTCTTT	CASGLSQGASSLNTEAFF
TRBV3-1/TRBV3-2	NA	NA	TRBJ2-7	TGTGCCAGCAGCGATCTAGCCGAGCAGTACTTC	CASSDLAEQYF
TRBV12-5	NA	TRBD1	TRBJ1-1	TGTGCTAGTGGTTTGGTACCCGGACAGGGGAAAACTGAAGCTTTCTTT	CASGLVPGQGKTEAFF
TRBV3-1/TRBV3-2	NA	TRBD2	TRBJ2-5	TGTGCCAGCAGCCAAGGGAGCGGGGGGGCGCTTGAGACCCAGTACTTC	CASSQGSGGALETQYF
TRBV19	NA	TRBD1	TRBJ1-1	TGTGCCAGTCGGGACAGGGGAAAAACTGAAGCTTTCTTT	CASRDRGKTEAFF
TRBV6-5	NA	TRBD2	TRBJ2-2	TGTGCCAGCGGGAGGGTTTTCGGGGAGCTGTTTTTT	CASGRVFGELFF
TRBV13	NA	NA	TRBJ1-1	TGTGCCAGCAGCTTAGGAGCCAGGGGAGGCGGTGAAGCTTTCTTT	CASSLGARGGGEAFF
TRBV3-1/TRBV3-2	NA	NA	TRBJ1-6	TGTGCCAGCAGCCCCGGACAGTATAATTCACCCCTCCACTTT	CASSPGQYNSPLHF
TRBV11-3	NA	NA	TRBJ2-1	TGTGCCAGCAGCTCCGGGACAAAGCAGTTCTTC	CASSSGTKQFF
TRBV5-1	NA	NA	TRBJ1-1	TGCGCCAGCAGCTCCTGGTACACTTCCCAGGGTGAATTGAACACTGAAGCTTTCTTT	CASSSWYTSQGELNTEAFF
TRBV2	NA	TRBD1	TRBJ1-5	TGTGCCAGCAGTGATGAGACAGGGGGCGCGAGGTTGGATCAGCCCCAGCATTTT	CASSDETGGARLDQPQHF
TRBV12-5	NA	TRBD2	TRBJ2-1	TGTGCTAGTGGTTTGGAAGAACTTTGGGCTAGCGGGGGGTTTAATGAGCAGTTCTTC	CASGLEELWASGGFNEQFF
TRBV29-1	NA	TRBD1	TRBJ1-1	TGCAGCGTGGGGGGACAGGTGAACACTGAAGCTTTCTTT	CSVGGQVNTEAFF
TRBV12-3/TRBV12-4	few	NA	TRBJ1-1	TGTGCCAGCAGCTCCAAAGGCACTGAAGCTTTCTTT	CASSSKGTEAFF
TRBV4-1	NA	NA	TRBJ1-4	TGCGCCAGCAGCCGTCAACCAGGGGAGAATGAGGAACTGTTTTTT	CASSRQPGENEELFF
TRBV9	NA	NA	TRBJ2-7	TGTGCCAGCAGCGTAGAGGAGTTCTACGAGCAGTACTTC	CASSVEEFYEQYF
TRBV30	few	NA	TRBJ2-7	TGTGCCTGGAGTTACGGCCAAACGGGGGTCCCCTACGAGCAGTACTTC	CAWSYGQTGVPYEQYF
TRBV7-8	NA	NA	TRBJ1-4	TGTGCCAGTCAGTCAACTAATGAAAAACTGTTTTTT	CASQSTNEKLFF
TRBV9	NA	NA	TRBJ1-3	TGTGCCAGCAGCGCCCCACCGGGGGGACCTGGAAACACCATATATTTT	CASSAPPGGPGNTIYF
TRBV2	NA	TRBD1	TRBJ2-7	TGTGCCAGCAGTGAAGCCCCGGGACAGACTTACGAGCAGTACTTC	CASSEAPGQTYEQYF
TRBV5-5	once	TRBD1	TRBJ1-2	TGTGCCAGCAGCCCCCAGACAGGGAGCTATGGCTACACCTTC	CASSPQTGSYGYTF
TRBV7-9	NA	NA	TRBJ1-4	TGTGCCAGCAGCTTAGCCCTTTCCAGGGGTTTTAATGAAAAACTGTTTTTT	CASSLALSRGFNEKLFF
TRBV7-2	NA	NA	TRBJ1-2	TGTGCCAGCAGCTTAGCGGGCAGGGTTATTAACTATGGCTACACCTTC	CASSLAGRVINYGYTF
TRBV7-2	NA	NA	TRBJ2-7	TGTGCCAGCAGCTTAGCGGGGCCTATCTACGAGCAGTACTTC	CASSLAGPIYEQYF
TRBV19	NA	NA	TRBJ1-2	TGTGCCAGTAGTATGAGAGACTATGGCTACACCTTC	CASSMRDYGYTF
TRBV19	NA	NA	TRBJ1-2	TGTGCCAGTAGTTACAGGACTAACTATGGCTACACCTTC	CASSYRTNYGYTF
TRBV7-2	NA	TRBD2	TRBJ2-2	TGTGCCAGCAGCCTGGGACTAGCACGGACCGGGGAGCTGTTTTTT	CASSLGLARTGELFF
TRBV12-3/TRBV12-4	NA	NA	TRBJ1-5	TGTGCCAGCAGTTTAAACAATCAGCCCCAGCATTTT	CASSLNNQPQHF
TRBV3-1/TRBV3-2	NA	NA	TRBJ2-7	TGTGCCAGCAGCCAAGATCTGAGAGGGGATGTGCAGTACTTC	CASSQDLRGDVQYF
TRBV19	once	NA	TRBJ1-6	TGTGCCAGTACCACGAACTGGAGAAGGGATTCACCCCTCCACTTT	CASTTNWRRDSPLHF
TRBV4-1	NA	NA	TRBJ2-1	TGCGCCAGCAGCCAAGCGGGGATGGGGAGCAATGAGCAGTTCTTC	CASSQAGMGSNEQFF